The present TCR beta chain was sequenced within a study of shared clonotypes between healthy human individuals. Clones were read by immunoSEQ multiplex PCR, and TCRdb kept only the in-frame ones, dropping some. This table has about 340,000 clones, less than 75% appearing once. A remark on this clone: Antigen specificity is unknown.

Whole-study results and caveats: Naive subsets typically showed greater estimated richness than memory subsets. The expectation was that sequencing depth would affect clonotype sharing among donors. The authors sampled blood alone, and tissue repertoires likely differ.

Both subsets, CD45RA+ naive and CD45RA-negative memory, were split from the CD4+ cells. The germline gives CDR1 WNHNN, CDR2 SYGVQD (reference sequence). Trimming took 6 bases from V and 5 from J; bases not matched to a gene: 8. CDR3 length: 14 amino acids. Sequencing was done on a sample of memory CD4+ T cells sorted from blood. Specified subset: CD45RA-negative fraction. J is TRBJ2-5 and V is TRBV10-1, with TRBD1 identical over 8 bases. This sequence originates from a man younger than 40 in good health. The CDR3 is CASRADRAGETQYF. The CDR3 DNA reads TGCGCCAGCAGGGCGGACAGGGCGGGGGAGACCCAGTACTTC.